These 3 T cell receptor beta chains came from one sample sequenced in a study of T cells in tumors after PD-1 blockade. Libraries were prepared by immunoSEQ multiplex PCR; TCRdb keeps only in-frame clonotypes and omits some of them. The sample comprises about 4,200 clones, approximately 73% of which are singletons, and 6% to 8% rests with the top ten. Regarding time point: first of two pre-therapy site-matched biopsies roughly two months apart. The sequencing used tumor tissue, collected before anti-PD-1 treatment. These receptors were obtained from a human donor with basal cell carcinoma.

This clone was picked up a small number of times. Other DNA sequences of this sample code for an identical CDR3. The chain links TRBV27 to TRBJ1-5; no clear D. The CDR3 runs 14 residues. Germline CDR1 is MNHEY and CDR2 is SMNVEV (reference sequence). V was shortened by 0 bases and J by 7 bases, with 10 bases between the two germline ends. The CDR3, as DNA: TGTGCCAGCAGTTTATCGCGGGCCGAACAGCCCCAGCATTTT. Translated: CASSLSRAEQPQHF.

This clone was seen only once. The chain links TRBV10-2 to TRBJ2-1; 9 bases align to TRBD2. The CDR3 length is 15 residues. J gave up 5 bases and V 3 bases, and 5 bases lay outside the gene matches. Looked up from germline, CDR1 is WSHSY and CDR2 is SAAADI. DNA of the CDR3: TGCGCCAGCAGTGAACCAGCGGGGGGTCACAATGAGCAGTTCTTC. Translated: CASSEPAGGHNEQFF.

Only one count was recorded for this clone. The CDR3 DNA sequence: TGTGCCTGGAGTGTATTCCCGCAGGGCTACACCTTC. Its translation: CAWSVFPQGYTF. The rearrangement links TRBV30 to TRBJ1-2; D unclear. The CDR3 covers 12 residues. From germline, CDR1 is GTSNPN and CDR2 SVGIG (reference sequence). Trimming took off 0 bases at V and 8 bases at J, with 10 bases between the two ends. Variable domain in full (rest from reference TRBV30 and TRBJ1-2): SQTIHQWPATLVQPVGSPLSLECTVEGTSNPNLYWYRQAAGRGLQLLFYSVGIGQISSEVPQNLSASRPQDRQFILSSKKLLLSDSGFYLCAWSVFPQGYTFGSGTRLTVV.